This paragraph covers one T cell receptor (beta chain) sequence. Authors' methods: Quantification of nucleated cells was approximated via reference gene primer amplification. Profiled with immunoSEQ multiplex PCR; TCRdb holds only in-frame clones, not every one. The DNA was the basis for D and trimming; V, J and clone size are from that table. Among about 140,000 clones listed, 70% to 90% were seen once. The data were taken from a study of blood T cell repertoires in COVID-19. Looking at the study overall: Sources were T cells, B-cell-depleted T cells, or PBMCs; the material itself was cDNA or gDNA.

Sequencing was carried out using peripheral blood. The receptor was derived from a woman in her fifties or sixties with acute or convalescent COVID-19.

The CDR3 DNA reads as TGTGCCAGCAGGAATCGACAGGGTGGGAATTCACCCCTCCACTTT. Protein sequence: CASRNRQGGNSPLHF. This chain joins TRBV27 and TRBJ1-6; 7 positions match TRBD1. V shed 6 bases and J 7 bases; nucleotides not matched to a gene: 9. Germline values: CDR1 MNHEY, CDR2 SMNVEV (reference sequence). The CDR3 length is 15 residues.